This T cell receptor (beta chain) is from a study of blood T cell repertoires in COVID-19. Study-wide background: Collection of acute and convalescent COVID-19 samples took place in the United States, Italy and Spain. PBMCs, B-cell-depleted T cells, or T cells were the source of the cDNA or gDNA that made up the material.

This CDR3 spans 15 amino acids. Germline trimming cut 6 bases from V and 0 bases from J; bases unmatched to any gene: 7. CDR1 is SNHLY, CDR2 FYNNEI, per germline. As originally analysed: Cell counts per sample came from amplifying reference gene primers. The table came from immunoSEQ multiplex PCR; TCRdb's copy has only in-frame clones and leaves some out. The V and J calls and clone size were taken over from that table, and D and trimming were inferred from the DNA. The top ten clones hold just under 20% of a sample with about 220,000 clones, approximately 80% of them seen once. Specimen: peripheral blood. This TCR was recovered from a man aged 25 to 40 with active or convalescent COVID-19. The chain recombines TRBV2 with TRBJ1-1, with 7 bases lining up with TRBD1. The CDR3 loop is CASRDAGTVNTEAFF. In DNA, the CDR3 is TGTGCCAGCAGGGATGCCGGGACAGTGAACACTGAAGCTTTCTTT.